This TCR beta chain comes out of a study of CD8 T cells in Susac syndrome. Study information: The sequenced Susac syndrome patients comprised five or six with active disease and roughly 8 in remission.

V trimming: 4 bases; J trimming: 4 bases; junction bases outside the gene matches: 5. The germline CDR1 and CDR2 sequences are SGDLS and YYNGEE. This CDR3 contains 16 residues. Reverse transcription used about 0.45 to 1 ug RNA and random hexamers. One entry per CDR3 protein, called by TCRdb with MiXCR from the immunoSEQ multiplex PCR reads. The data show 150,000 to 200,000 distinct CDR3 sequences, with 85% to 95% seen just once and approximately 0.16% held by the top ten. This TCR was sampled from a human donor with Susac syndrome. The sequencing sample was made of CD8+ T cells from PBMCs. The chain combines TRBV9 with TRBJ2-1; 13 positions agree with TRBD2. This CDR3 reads CASSLGLAGQYNEQFF. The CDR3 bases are TGTGCCAGCAGCTTGGGACTAGCGGGACAATACAATGAGCAGTTCTTC.